The 2 T cell receptor beta chains presented below share a single source sample, sequenced in a study of CD8 T cells in Susac syndrome. A quantity of about 0.5 to 1 ug RNA underwent reverse transcription using random hexamers. TCRdb ran MiXCR on the immunoSEQ multiplex PCR reads and lists one entry per CDR3 protein. The sample carries a few hundred thousand distinct CDR3 sequences, nearly 97% recorded once. The source material was CD4+ T cells from PBMCs. The receptors originated from a human donor with multiple sclerosis.

The chain couples TRBV20-1 to TRBJ2-3; D perhaps matches TRBD1 (6 bases). The CDR3 has 14 residues. Germline CDR1 reads DFQATT; CDR2 reads SNEGSKA (reference sequence). The ends were cut back, 1 base at V and 0 bases at J, with 8 bases in the middle. CDR3 amino acids: CSARGTASTDTQYF. In DNA form, the CDR3 reads TGCAGTGCTAGAGGGACAGCTAGCACAGATACGCAGTATTTT.

The chain uses TRBV20-1 and TRBJ2-7; tentatively, D is TRBD1 (6 bases). Per the germline V gene, CDR1 is DFQATT and CDR2 is SNEGSKA (reference sequence). The CDR3 contains 14 residues. Deletions cut 3 bases from V and 0 bases from J, with 12 bases between. The CDR3 nucleotides are TGCAGTGCTAGCGCCGGGACATCCTCCTACGAGCAGTACTTC. Its protein is CSASAGTSSYEQYF.